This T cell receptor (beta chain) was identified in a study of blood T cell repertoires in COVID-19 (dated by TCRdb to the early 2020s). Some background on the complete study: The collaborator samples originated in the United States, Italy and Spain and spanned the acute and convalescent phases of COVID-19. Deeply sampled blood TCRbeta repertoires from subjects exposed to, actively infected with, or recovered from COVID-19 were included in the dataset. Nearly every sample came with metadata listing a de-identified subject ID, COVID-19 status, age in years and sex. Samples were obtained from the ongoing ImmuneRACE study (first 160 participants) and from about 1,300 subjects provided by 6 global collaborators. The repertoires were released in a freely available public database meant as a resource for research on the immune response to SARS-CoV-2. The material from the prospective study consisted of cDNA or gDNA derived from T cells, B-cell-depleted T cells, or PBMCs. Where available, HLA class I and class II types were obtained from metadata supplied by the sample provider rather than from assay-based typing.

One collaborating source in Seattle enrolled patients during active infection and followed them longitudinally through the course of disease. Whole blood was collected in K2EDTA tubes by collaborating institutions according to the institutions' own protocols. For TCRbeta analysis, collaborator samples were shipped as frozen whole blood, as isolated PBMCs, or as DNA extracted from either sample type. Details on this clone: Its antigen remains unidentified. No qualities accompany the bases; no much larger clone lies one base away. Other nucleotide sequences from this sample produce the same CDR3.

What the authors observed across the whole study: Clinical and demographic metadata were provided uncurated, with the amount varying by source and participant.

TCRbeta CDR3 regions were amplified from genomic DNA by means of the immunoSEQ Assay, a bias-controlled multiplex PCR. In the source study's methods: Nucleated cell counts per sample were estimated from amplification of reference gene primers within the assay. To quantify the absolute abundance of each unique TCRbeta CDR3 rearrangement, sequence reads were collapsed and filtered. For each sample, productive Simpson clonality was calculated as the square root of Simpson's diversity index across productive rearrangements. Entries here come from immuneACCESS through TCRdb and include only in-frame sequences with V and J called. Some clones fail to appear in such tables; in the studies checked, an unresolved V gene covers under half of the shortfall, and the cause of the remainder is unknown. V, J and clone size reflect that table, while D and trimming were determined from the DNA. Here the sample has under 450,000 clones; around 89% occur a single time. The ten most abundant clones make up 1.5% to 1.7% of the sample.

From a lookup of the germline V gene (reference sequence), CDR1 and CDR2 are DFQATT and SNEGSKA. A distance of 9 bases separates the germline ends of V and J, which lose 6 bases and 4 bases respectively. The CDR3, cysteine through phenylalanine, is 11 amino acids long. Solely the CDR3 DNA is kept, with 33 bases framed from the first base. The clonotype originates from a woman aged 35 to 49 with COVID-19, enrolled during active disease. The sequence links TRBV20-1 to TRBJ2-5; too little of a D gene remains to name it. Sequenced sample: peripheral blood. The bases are TGCAGTGCCCGCCCCGGAGAGACCCAGTACTTC. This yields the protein CSARPGETQYF.